These 17 T cell receptor beta chains came from one sample sequenced in a study of cytomegalovirus exposure and HLA in healthy donors (dated by TCRdb to the late 2010s). The library was obtained by the immunoSEQ multiplex PCR assay. For the multiplex PCR, a mixture combining 60 forward primers for TCR Vbeta segments and 13 reverse primers for TCR Jbeta segments was used. In its TCRdb copy, this immuneACCESS table keeps in-frame sequences only and misses some clones. Where compared with another copy, unresolved V genes explain less than half of these, and the others have no known cause. The sample table records approximately 220,000 clones; more than 80% of these occur just once. About 3% of the sample is taken by the ten largest. Sequencing input: PBMCs. The receptor source for this set is a man under 40 in good health and CMV-seronegative.

A few counts support this clone. The chain carries TRBV6-6 and TRBJ2-7, with TRBD1 matching 7 bases. Germline V gene data show CDR1 as MNHNY and CDR2 as SVGAGI (reference sequence). J gave up 2 bases and V 4 bases, and 8 bases lay outside the gene matches. CDR3 length: 15 residues. The CDR3 DNA reads TGTGCCAGCAGTTTCGAGTGGGACAGCCCCTACGAGCAGTACTTC. This codes for CASSFEWDSPYEQYF.

The chain is built from TRBV28 and TRBJ2-7, with 7 bases that match TRBD1. With V trimmed by 5 bases and J by 0 bases, 7 bases remained unmatched. The CDR3 runs to 15 residues. Germline CDR1 and CDR2: MDHEN and SYDVKM. In nucleotides, the CDR3 is TGTGCCAGCAGTAAAACAGGGGCTAGCTCCTACGAGCAGTACTTC. Protein product: CASSKTGASSYEQYF.

The gene calls are TRBV6-1 and TRBJ2-4, with D possibly TRBD2 on 5 matching bases. The germline V and J ends were trimmed by 6 bases and 0 bases, with 15 bases remaining between them. The length of the CDR3 is 16 residues. The germline CDR1 and CDR2 sequences are MNHNS and SASEGT. The CDR3 sequence: CASSEFGILAKNIQYF. CDR3 in DNA: TGTGCCAGCAGCGAATTCGGGATTCTAGCCAAAAACATTCAGTACTTC.

The rearrangement links TRBV6-5 to TRBJ2-1; TRBD1 agrees at 7 bases. Germline CDR1 and CDR2: MNHEY and SVGAGI. The CDR3 length is 15 residues. V was clipped by 8 bases and J by 5 bases; unmatched bases: 12. The CDR3 here is CASLNRGSGNNEQFF. The CDR3 DNA follows: TGTGCCAGCCTTAACAGGGGAAGTGGTAACAATGAGCAGTTCTTC.

This chain links TRBV5-4 with TRBJ2-7, with 9 nucleotides matching TRBD1. V shed 2 bases and J 2 bases; nucleotides not matched to a gene: 8. The germline V gene encodes CDR1 SGHNT and CDR2 YYREEE (reference sequence). This CDR3 spans 16 amino acids. CDR3 protein: CASSFLAGTGPYEQYF. The CDR3 DNA reads TGTGCCAGCAGCTTCCTGGCCGGGACAGGGCCCTACGAGCAGTACTTC.

V usage is TRBV14 and J usage is TRBJ2-7; 7 bases are a match to TRBD2. CDR3 length equals 13 residues. Unmatched junction bases numbered 5, after V lost 7 bases and J lost 2 bases. Germline V gene lookup returns CDR1 SGHDN and CDR2 FVKESK. The CDR3 spells CASNPGTTYEQYF. The CDR3 DNA reads TGTGCCAGCAATCCAGGGACTACCTACGAGCAGTACTTC.

V is TRBV18 and J is TRBJ1-4; no clear D. Trimming cost V 4 bases and J 1 base, with 13 bases left between them. The V gene's germline CDR1 is KGHSH and CDR2 LQKENI. CDR3 length: 16 amino acids. The CDR3 spells CASSLAMSGTNEKLFF. The DNA for the CDR3 is TGTGCCAGCTCACTTGCCATGAGTGGAACTAATGAAAAACTGTTTTTT.

The chain recombines TRBV11-3 with TRBJ2-1; 8 positions match TRBD1. Unmatched junction bases numbered 7, after V lost 1 base and J lost 8 bases. CDR1 is SGHNT and CDR2 is YENEEA in the germline V gene. The CDR3 contains 15 residues. In DNA form, the CDR3 reads TGTGCCAGCAGCTTAGCTTCGCAGGGGGCGGATGAGCAGTTCTTC. This codes for CASSLASQGADEQFF.

This clone was observed a single time. The V call is TRBV5-1, the J call TRBJ1-5; 10 bases map to TRBD1. The trim removed 0 bases at V and 4 bases at J, leaving 1 base unmatched. This CDR3 contains 15 residues. The germline V gene has CDR1 SGHRS and CDR2 YFSETQ. CDR3 amino acids: CASSLGQGANQPQHF. The CDR3, as DNA: TGCGCCAGCAGCTTGGGACAGGGGGCTAATCAGCCCCAGCATTTT.

This clone was recorded a few times. The rearrangement uses TRBV19 and TRBJ1-4; no clear D. From germline, CDR1 is LNHDA and CDR2 SQIVND (reference sequence). Trimming took 3 bases from V and 7 from J, leaving 3 bases between them. The CDR3 sequence is 11 residues long. The CDR3 region is CASSISEKLFF. For the CDR3, the DNA is TGTGCCAGTAGTATCAGTGAAAAACTGTTTTTT.

J is TRBJ2-1 and V is TRBV29-1; 9 nucleotides match TRBD1. The germline CDR1 and CDR2 sequences are SQVTM and ANQGSEA. After removal of 8 bases from V and 8 bases from J, the junction contained 13 bases not matched to a gene. The CDR3 length is 14 residues. The chain's CDR3 is CSITGGGFGDEQFF. CDR3 sequence (DNA): TGCAGCATCACAGGGGGCGGGTTTGGCGATGAGCAGTTCTTC.

V and J are TRBV5-4 and TRBJ2-3; possible D gene TRBD2, 6 bases. The V and J ends lost 2 bases and 2 bases respectively, with 15 bases between them. There are 16 residues in the CDR3. From germline, CDR1 is SGHNT and CDR2 YYREEE (reference sequence). The CDR3 protein is CASSFPKRGTTDTQYF. CDR3 DNA: TGTGCCAGCAGCTTTCCGAAACGGGGGACCACAGATACGCAGTATTTT.

The rearrangement links TRBV6-5 to TRBJ1-5; unclear D gene. The CDR3 covers 14 residues. Looked up from germline, CDR1 is MNHEY and CDR2 is SVGAGI. The V gene lost 6 bases and the J gene lost 4 bases, with 13 bases spanning the gap. CDR3 residues: CASSPRGPNQPQHF. In nucleotides, the CDR3 is TGTGCCAGCAGCCCCCGAGGGCCGAATCAGCCCCAGCATTTT.

The chain couples TRBV4-1 to TRBJ2-2; TRBD1 aligns across 8 bases. Trimming cost V 3 bases and J 6 bases; bases outside gene matches: 9. Per the germline V gene, CDR1 is MGHRA and CDR2 is YSYEKL. The CDR3 contains 16 residues. The CDR3 DNA sequence: TGCGCCAGCAGCCAGCCTCAGGGGGCTCGCGCCGGGGAGCTGTTTTTT. Its translation: CASSQPQGARAGELFF.

The chain's CDR3 is CASSRNLPGTGPNTGELFF. CDR3 nucleotide sequence: TGCGCCAGCAGCCGGAACCTTCCCGGGACAGGGCCGAACACCGGGGAGCTGTTTTTT. The V and J genes are TRBV4-3 and TRBJ2-2; 9 bases are a match to TRBD1. V trimming: 4 bases; J trimming: 0 bases; junction bases outside the gene matches: 12. CDR3 length: 19 amino acids. The germline gives CDR1 LGHNA, CDR2 YSLEER.

The chain joins TRBV6-1 to TRBJ2-7; tentatively, D is TRBD1 (6 bases). The germline V and J ends were trimmed by 6 bases and 4 bases, with 10 bases remaining between them. CDR3 length: 12 amino acids. Germline V gives CDR1 MNHNS, CDR2 SASEGT. In DNA form, the CDR3 reads TGTGCCAGCAGGGACAGCCGTTACGAGCAGTACTTC. Residues: CASRDSRYEQYF.

This clone was detected only a few times. V is TRBV18 and J is TRBJ2-1; 8 bases align to TRBD1. This CDR3 has 15 amino acids. Per the germline V gene, CDR1 is KGHSH and CDR2 is LQKENI. V was pared by 6 bases and J by 5 bases, with 9 bases of the junction left unmatched. The CDR3 sequence is CASSRETGENNEQFF. DNA of the CDR3: TGTGCCAGCTCCCGCGAGACAGGGGAAAACAATGAGCAGTTCTTC. The variable domain in full, with the rest retrieved from reference TRBV18 and TRBJ2-1, is NAGVMQNPRHLVRRRGQEARLRCSPMKGHSHVYWYRQLPEEGLKFMVYLQKENIIDESGMPKERFSAEFPKEGPSILRIQQVVRGDSAAYFCASSRETGENNEQFFGPGTRLTVL.